Listed here are 32 T cell receptor beta chains from one sample, sequenced in a study of blood T cells in healthy people across ages. Next came a second PCR, run for 7 to 11 cycles, which used a sample-barcoded 5' primer along with a J-beta primer mix. TCRdb re-analysed the 5' RACE reads in MiXCR, keeping a single row per CDR3 protein. The sample lists around 1,000,000 distinct CDR3 sequences; 25% were seen once. The same data also went into a second study, on T cells of mothers and their children.

Sequencing used blood. Source of these receptors: a girl aged 2-10 years in good health.

This clonotype has only a few counts. The rearrangement uses TRBV7-9 and TRBJ1-5, with no clear D. V lost 1 base, J lost 3 bases, and 13 bases lay in between. The CDR3 contains 16 residues. Germline V gene sequence: CDR1 SEHNR, CDR2 FQNEAQ (reference sequence). The CDR3 here is CASSLGSGLFNQPQHF. CDR3 DNA: TGTGCCAGCAGCTTAGGAAGCGGGCTATTCAATCAGCCCCAGCATTTT.

This clonotype was seen only a few times. The chain couples TRBV7-9 to TRBJ2-5; D may be TRBD1 (5 bases). The V gene's germline CDR1 is SEHNR and CDR2 FQNEAQ (reference sequence). Trimming shortened V by 0 bases and J by 2 bases, and 13 bases separated the two germline ends. The CDR3 is 16 residues long. The CDR3 sequence: CASSLARQGIQETQYF. CDR3 coding DNA: TGTGCCAGCAGCTTAGCACGGCAGGGAATACAAGAGACCCAGTACTTC.

This clonotype was found a few times. The chain recombines TRBV7-2 with TRBJ1-6, with TRBD1 identical over 10 bases. Germline V gives CDR1 SGHTA, CDR2 FQGNSA. J was trimmed by 4 bases and V by 5 bases; bases with no gene match: 14. This CDR3 spans 19 amino acids. DNA of the CDR3: TGTGCCAGCAGCCAACAAATACAGACAGGGGGCGGGTATAATTCACCCCTCCACTTT. Its translation is CASSQQIQTGGGYNSPLHF.

This chain connects TRBV4-1 to TRBJ2-6; a possible D gene is TRBD2 (5 bases). Germline lookup yields CDR1 MGHRA and CDR2 YSYEKL. This CDR3 is 13 amino acids long. CDR3 protein: CATEGIGANVLTF. Here the CDR3 DNA reads TGCGCTACCGAGGGAATTGGGGCCAACGTCCTGACTTTC.

This clonotype was observed a handful of times. The chain employs TRBV15 and TRBJ2-1; TRBD2 might be the D (5 bases). V gave up 6 bases and J gave up 7 bases, with 10 bases separating them. The CDR3 consists of 12 residues. Germline CDR1 LNHNV, CDR2 YYDKDF (reference sequence). The CDR3 loop is CATRDSGNEQFF. The CDR3 coding sequence is TGTGCCACCAGGGACTCGGGGAATGAGCAGTTCTTC.

The chain links TRBV7-9 to TRBJ1-2; D is perhaps TRBD1 (6 bases). CDR1 is SEHNR and CDR2 is FQNEAQ in the germline V gene (reference sequence). Trimming removed 5 bases from V and 8 bases from J, with 18 bases in between. This CDR3 contains 14 residues. Here the CDR3 reads CASSPVSGGLGYTF. The CDR3, as DNA: TGTGCCAGCAGCCCTGTGAGTGGGGGCCTAGGCTACACCTTC.

This clonotype was observed a handful of times. At one boundary the junction diverges from the germline segment, which might be a read error. The rearrangement links TRBV3-1 to TRBJ2-1, with D perhaps TRBD2 (5 bases). In germline, CDR1 is LGHDT, CDR2 YNNKEL (reference sequence). This CDR3 comprises 12 residues. CDR3 sequence reads: CAGSGEDNEQFF. CDR3 bases: TGTGCCGGCAGCGGAGAGGACAATGAGCAGTTCTTC.

In this sample, this clonotype turned up a few times. The chain uses TRBV6-2 or TRBV6-3 and TRBJ2-7; a possible D gene is TRBD1 (5 bases). The germline CDR1 and CDR2 sequences are MNHEY and SVGEGT. The CDR3 extends over 14 amino acids. Trimming removed 2 bases at V and 3 bases at J, with 11 bases between. The DNA for the CDR3 is TGTGCCAGCAGTTACGGACACCCTCTCTACGAGCAGTACTTC. As protein: CASSYGHPLYEQYF.

The gene calls are TRBV29-1 and TRBJ2-5, with D perhaps TRBD1 (5 bases). CDR1 SQVTM and CDR2 ANQGSEA come from the germline V gene. The CDR3 runs to 16 residues. The V end lost 4 bases, the J end lost 2 bases, and 20 bases lay between the germline ends. The CDR3 loop is CSVGGALGLPQETQYF. CDR3 nucleotide sequence: TGCAGCGTTGGGGGCGCGTTGGGGCTACCACAAGAGACCCAGTACTTC.

The V call is TRBV20-1, the J call TRBJ2-7, with D possibly TRBD2 on 6 matching bases. With 6 bases removed from V and 2 bases from J, the gap between germline ends came to 17 bases. CDR3 length equals 14 residues. The germline CDR1 and CDR2 sequences are DFQATT and SNEGSKA (reference sequence). CDR3 nucleotide sequence: TGCAGTGCCCCGAGACCGGGAGACCCCTACGAGCAGTACTTC. Its translation is CSAPRPGDPYEQYF.

The chain uses TRBV28 and TRBJ2-2; D may match TRBD1 or TRBD2 (5 bases each). The V gene lost 3 bases and the J gene lost 2 bases, with 22 bases spanning the gap. The CDR3 is 19 amino acids. Germline V gene data show CDR1 as MDHEN and CDR2 as SYDVKM. CDR3 loop: CASSFLSGGPNLNTGELFF. The CDR3, as DNA: TGTGCCAGCAGTTTTTTAAGTGGGGGACCGAACCTAAACACCGGGGAGCTGTTTTTT.

V and J are TRBV28 and TRBJ1-1; D gene uncertain. Germline V CDR1 and CDR2: MDHEN, SYDVKM. Trimming left V 7 bases short and J 1 base short, with 7 bases between. The CDR3 covers 12 residues. CDR3 DNA sequence: TGTGCCAGCATCGGGAGGAACACTGAAGCTTTCTTT. Translated: CASIGRNTEAFF.

The V and J genes are TRBV14 and TRBJ2-7; 8 positions agree with TRBD2. Germline loops: CDR1 SGHDN, CDR2 FVKESK. V lost 0 bases, J lost 6 bases, and 10 bases stayed unmatched. The CDR3 consists of 16 residues. The DNA of the CDR3 is TGTGCCAGCAGCCAAGAGGTCTCCGGGACTAGGGGCGAGCAGTACTTC. Protein product: CASSQEVSGTRGEQYF.

The chain combines TRBV7-9 with TRBJ2-1; D could derive from TRBD1 or TRBD2 (5 bases each). The V gene's germline CDR1 is SEHNR and CDR2 FQNEAQ (reference sequence). The CDR3 spans 14 residues. V shed 8 bases and J shed 4 bases, with 15 bases lying between them. This chain's CDR3 is CASLSGTAYNEQFF. CDR3 DNA sequence: TGTGCCAGCCTGTCCGGGACGGCTTACAATGAGCAGTTCTTC. Full variable domain (remainder filled in from reference TRBV7-9 and TRBJ2-1): DTGVSQNPRHKITKRGQNVTFRCDPISEHNRLYWYRQTLGQGPEFLTYFQNEAQLEKSRLLSDRFSAERPKGSFSTLEIQRTEQGDSAMYLCASLSGTAYNEQFFGPGTRLTVL.

This clonotype showed up many times. This sequence joins TRBV4-1 and TRBJ2-7, with D unresolved. This CDR3 has 14 residues. Germline V gene data show CDR1 as MGHRA and CDR2 as YSYEKL. V gave up 5 bases and J gave up 3 bases, with 14 bases separating them. The CDR3 here is CASSLNDAVYEQYF. The CDR3, as DNA: TGCGCCAGCAGCTTAAACGACGCGGTCTACGAGCAGTACTTC.

The chain links TRBV20-1 to TRBJ1-3; a weak D match, TRBD1 (5 bases). Trimming pared 0 bases from V and 6 bases from J, leaving 15 bases between. Per germline, CDR1 DFQATT and CDR2 SNEGSKA (reference sequence). The CDR3 is 15 amino acids. CDR3 coding DNA: TGCAGTGCTAGAGACGGTGTCGGGGCTCTAAACACCATATATTTT. It is translated as CSARDGVGALNTIYF.

This clonotype was seen more than once but under ten times. V usage is TRBV20-1 and J usage is TRBJ2-7, with no clear D. With 5 bases removed from V and 6 bases from J, the gap between germline ends came to 14 bases. The CDR3 runs to 12 residues. Per the germline V gene, CDR1 is DFQATT and CDR2 is SNEGSKA (reference sequence). DNA of the CDR3: TGCAGTGCTGCCCTTCCTGATCGCGAGCAGTACTTC. Amino acids: CSAALPDREQYF.

The CDR3 reads CASTVGWGTDTQYF. In DNA form, the CDR3 reads TGTGCCAGCACCGTAGGGTGGGGCACAGATACGCAGTATTTT. The rearrangement links TRBV6-1 to TRBJ2-3; no reliable D call. Trimming took 7 bases from V and 1 from J, leaving 12 bases between them. CDR1 is MNHNS and CDR2 is SASEGT in the germline V gene. CDR3 length: 14 amino acids.

The gene calls are TRBV29-1 and TRBJ1-4; a weak D match, TRBD1 (5 bases). The germline V and J ends were trimmed by 5 bases and 5 bases, with 15 bases remaining between them. The germline V gene has CDR1 SQVTM and CDR2 ANQGSEA. CDR3 length: 14 amino acids. The CDR3: CSVKEGTVNEKLFF. The CDR3 DNA follows: TGCAGCGTTAAGGAGGGGACGGTGAATGAAAAACTGTTTTTT.

There are a few counts of this clonotype. The chain employs TRBV7-9 and TRBJ2-5; 8 bases fit TRBD1. The trim removed 5 bases at V and 6 bases at J, leaving 8 bases unmatched. There are 14 residues in the CDR3. In germline, CDR1 is SEHNR, CDR2 FQNEAQ (reference sequence). The CDR3 DNA follows: TGTGCCAGCAGCCCACGACAGGGGCGGCAGACCCAGTACTTC. Translating gives CASSPRQGRQTQYF.

As to this clonotype: It differs at one base from a far larger clone, so likely a read error. This chain uses TRBV7-9 with TRBJ2-7; TRBD1 aligns across 7 bases. From germline, CDR1 is SEHNR and CDR2 FQNEAQ (reference sequence). This CDR3 has 13 amino acids. CDR3 sequence reads: CSSSSGQSYEQYF. In nucleotides, the CDR3 is TGTTCCAGCAGCTCGGGACAGTCCTACGAGCAGTACTTC.

J is TRBJ2-5 and V is TRBV6-6, with 7 bases matching TRBD1. In germline, CDR1 is MNHNY, CDR2 SVGAGI (reference sequence). V lost 2 bases, J lost 3 bases, and 6 bases stayed unmatched. This CDR3 spans 15 amino acids. CDR3 DNA sequence: TGTGCCAGCAGTTACACCCGAACAGGGGAAGAGACCCAGTACTTC. Amino acid sequence: CASSYTRTGEETQYF.

The chain employs TRBV2 and TRBJ2-5, with TRBD2 identical over 10 bases. The germline CDR1 and CDR2 sequences are SNHLY and FYNNEI. J gave up 4 bases and V 7 bases, and 12 bases lay outside the gene matches. The CDR3 sequence is 16 residues long. The CDR3 loop is CASKVSAGGPGETQYF. For the CDR3, the DNA is TGTGCCAGCAAAGTTTCAGCGGGAGGGCCGGGAGAGACCCAGTACTTC.

The V gene is TRBV6-5, the J gene TRBJ2-1; TRBD2 matches 13 bases. There are 13 residues in the CDR3. Germline V gene lookup returns CDR1 MNHEY and CDR2 SVGAGI. The V gene end was trimmed by 7 bases and the J gene end by 15 bases; junction bases not matched to a gene: 9. Here the CDR3 reads CASISGTSGIGFF. As DNA, the CDR3 is TGTGCCAGCATTTCCGGGACTAGCGGGATCGGGTTCTTC.

This chain uses TRBV27 with TRBJ2-3, with D hard to call. Germline V gene lookup returns CDR1 MNHEY and CDR2 SMNVEV (reference sequence). The V end lost 5 bases, the J end lost 4 bases, and 10 bases lay between the germline ends. The CDR3 loop spans 13 amino acids. The DNA for the CDR3 is TGTGCCAGCAGTCCCGACCTACCAGATACGCAGTATTTT. Translating gives CASSPDLPDTQYF.

The genes are TRBV5-1 and TRBJ2-5; 9 bases are shared with TRBD1. The J call may be incorrect, as the DNA end agrees better with TRBJ2-1. The CDR3 loop spans 13 amino acids. The V gene's germline CDR1 is SGHRS and CDR2 YFSETQ. The CDR3 sequence is CASSPDRGWEQFF. CDR3 nucleotides: TGCGCCAGCAGCCCGGACAGGGGATGGGAGCAGTTCTTC.

V usage is TRBV27 and J usage is TRBJ2-5, with TRBD2 as a possible D gene (6 bases). The J call may be wrong; the DNA end is better matched by TRBJ2-1. The length of the CDR3 is 16 residues. Looked up from germline, CDR1 is MNHEY and CDR2 is SMNVEV (reference sequence). The DNA for the CDR3 is TGTGCCAGCGGTCTCTTGCCTACCGGGGGTATTAATGAGCAGTTCTTC. This gives the protein CASGLLPTGGINEQFF.

The chain couples TRBV20-1 to TRBJ2-3; TRBD1 agrees at 10 bases. V shed 3 bases and J 4 bases; nucleotides not matched to a gene: 1. Germline assignment: CDR1 DFQATT and CDR2 SNEGSKA (reference sequence). This CDR3 is 13 amino acids long. This chain's CDR3 is CSARTGGADTQYF. The CDR3 DNA follows: TGCAGTGCTAGGACAGGGGGCGCAGATACGCAGTATTTT.

This clonotype was found a few times. The V call is TRBV15, the J call TRBJ2-7, with a tentative D call TRBD2 (6 bases). The CDR3 length is 16 residues. In germline, CDR1 is LNHNV, CDR2 YYDKDF (reference sequence). The V end was cut by 1 base, the J end by 4 bases, with 17 bases between. CDR3 coding DNA: TGTGCCACCAGCAGAGGAGGGACTTGGTCCCCGTACGAGCAGTACTTC. Amino acid sequence: CATSRGGTWSPYEQYF.

This clonotype was observed a handful of times. This rearrangement joins TRBV20-1 to TRBJ1-2; 9 nucleotides align to TRBD1. The CDR3 contains 18 residues. Germline assignment: CDR1 DFQATT and CDR2 SNEGSKA (reference sequence). V lost 1 base, J lost 3 bases, and 15 bases stayed unmatched. The chain's CDR3 is CSARAGTGGNMGDYGYTF. CDR3 in DNA: TGCAGTGCTAGAGCGGGTACAGGGGGCAATATGGGGGACTATGGCTACACCTTC.

The chain has TRBV10-3 and TRBJ2-5; D not certain. The CDR3 spans 12 residues. Between the trimmed V and J ends, which lost 3 bases and 1 base, there was a span of 3 bases. Germline lookup yields CDR1 ENHRY and CDR2 SYGVKD. CDR3 bases: TGTGCCATCAGTGACATCCAAGAGACCCAGTACTTC. Amino acid sequence: CAISDIQETQYF.

This clonotype was found a few times. This sequence joins TRBV12-5 and TRBJ1-5; perhaps TRBD1 as D (6 bases). V lost 1 base to trimming and J lost 5 bases, with 12 bases between them. The CDR3 contains 15 residues. Looked up from germline, CDR1 is LGHNT and CDR2 is FRNRAP. CDR3 sequence (DNA): TGTGCTAGTGGTTTGGGGGGGGCGACCCATCAGCCCCAGCATTTT. This codes for CASGLGGATHQPQHF. Full variable domain (missing parts from reference TRBV12-5 and TRBJ1-5): DARVTQTPRHKVTEMGQEVTMRCQPILGHNTVFWYRQTMMQGLELLAYFRNRAPLDDSGMPKDRFSAEMPDATLATLKIQPSEPRDSAVYFCASGLGGATHQPQHFGDGTRLSIL.